This TCR beta chain comes out of a study of beta chain features in type 1 diabetes. All of the isolated RNA was reverse transcribed, so expressed TCRB transcripts were sequenced. Assay used: immunoSEQ multiplex PCR; TCRdb lists only in-frame clones, some missing. The sample lists hundreds of thousands of clones, around 15% occurring once. The CDR3 totals 17 residues. Trimming removed 3 bases at V and 0 bases at J, with 15 bases between. Per the germline V gene, CDR1 is SNHLY and CDR2 is FYNNEI. Sorting with CD45RO/CCR7/CD25/CD127/CD95/CD27 yielded naive, central memory, regulatory and stem-like memory CD4+ cells. Concerning this clone: What it recognizes is unknown.

General study points: People with Type 1 diabetes carried modestly yet significantly shorter TCRB CDR3s in all four CD4+ subsets. VDJ junctions from type 1 diabetes patients carried fewer insertions and larger deletions.

The chain couples TRBV2 to TRBJ2-1; D is possibly TRBD2 (6 bases). This sequence was found in a man aged 18 to 29 with type 1 diabetes. The sample comprised naive CD4+ T cells from blood. The CDR3 loop reads CASSEIYGGFSYNEQFF. CDR3 in DNA: TGTGCCAGCAGTGAGATTTACGGGGGTTTCTCCTACAATGAGCAGTTCTTC.